This TCR beta chain was observed in a study of cytomegalovirus exposure and HLA in healthy donors. Study outcomes and limitations: The study flagged about 150 TCR beta chains as cytomegalovirus-associated.

CDR1 and CDR2 (germline): WNHNN, SYGVQD (reference sequence). Trimming left V 6 bases short and J 2 bases short, with 7 bases between. The CDR3 length is 13 residues. Points on this clone: The antigen is not known.

The PCR was carried out with 60 Vbeta primers and 13 Jbeta primers. Produced via immunoSEQ multiplex PCR; TCRdb's table is partial and in-frame only. This repertoire shows 100,000 to 150,000 clones, about 74% found once; its top ten account for 4% to 4.5%. The chain uses TRBV10-1 and TRBJ2-2; D uncertain. This TCR derives from a woman aged 50 to 65 in good health and CMV-seropositive. The source material was PBMCs. In nucleotides, the CDR3 is TGCGCCAGCAGAAGAGATAACACCGGGGAGCTGTTTTTT. Translating gives CASRRDNTGELFF.